This TCR beta chain was retrieved from a study of response to subunit inactivated influenza vaccine. Regarding this clonotype: Antigen unknown.

TCRdb called the RT-PCR reads again in MiXCR, with one record for every CDR3 protein. This sample yields around 850,000 distinct CDR3 sequences, of which roughly 18% are seen a single time; roughly 10% belongs to the top ten. Study observations and caveats: With each seasonal influenza vaccination, the authors suggested, few new T cells are recruited.

V lost 7 bases and J lost 1; bases outside the gene matches: 4. Germline CDR1 is ENHRY and CDR2 is SYGVKD. CDR3 length: 15 amino acids. Specimen: PBMCs from blood, collected more than 4 days after vaccination. The receptor comes from a man aged 45-65 years who received an inactivated influenza vaccine. The chain carries TRBV10-3 and TRBJ1-5; 10 bases map to TRBD1. In DNA form, the CDR3 reads TGTGCCATCACACCGGGACAGGGGAGCAATCAGCCCCAGCATTTT. Protein product: CAITPGQGSNQPQHF.